This T cell receptor beta chain was captured in a study of cytomegalovirus exposure and HLA in healthy donors. Study background: HLA-typed donors were the source of tens of millions of unique TCRs, which an early data release held.

Findings and caveats of the study: Most TCR beta V segments were productive about 87% or about 30% of the time in an earlier analysis.

Details on this clone: What it binds is not known.

Primers: 60 Vbeta forward and 13 Jbeta reverse. Data came from immunoSEQ multiplex PCR; TCRdb stores just in-frame clones and leaves some out. The sample shows about 260,000 clones, about 83% of them seen only once. V was shortened by 2 bases and J by 6 bases, with 15 bases between the two germline ends. The CDR3 has 15 residues. Germline lookup yields CDR1 SGHVS and CDR2 FNYEAQ. This receptor was obtained from a woman in her 40s in good health and CMV-seropositive. V usage is TRBV7-6 and J usage is TRBJ2-3, with a weak D call TRBD2 (5 bases). What was sequenced was PBMCs. DNA of the CDR3: TGTGCCAGCAGCTTAACGGCGGGTTCCGGTGATACGCAGTATTTT. As protein: CASSLTAGSGDTQYF.